These T cell receptor beta chains were read from a single sample in a study of post-analysis software for immune sequencing data. TCRdb used MiXCR to reprocess the PCR reads, holding one entry per CDR3 protein. The repertoire holds about 430,000 distinct CDR3 sequences, with approximately 38% as singletons. Sample: blood. The receptors derive from a girl aged 2-10 years with multiple sclerosis. The CDR3 runs from the conserved cysteine through the conserved F or W. D genes are given only for firm matches. For some rows the clone size is stated as once, few or many, or as a class when expanded; others skip it.

TRBJ1-5,TRBV6-1,-,-,CASDASWGYSNQPQHF,TGTGCCAGCGACGCCAGCTGGGGGTATAGCAATCAGCCCCAGCATTTT
TRBJ1-3,TRBV28,-,-,CASSPGTIQQVGNTIYF,TGTGCCAGCAGCCCAGGGACGATTCAGCAGGTTGGAAACACCATATATTTT
TRBJ2-7,TRBV29-1,many,TRBD1,CSARGQNSYEQYF,TGCAGTGCTCGGGGACAGAACTCCTACGAGCAGTACTTC
TRBJ1-6,TRBV25-1,-,-,CASSEGQYNSPLHF,TGTGCCAGCAGTGAAGGACAGTATAATTCACCCCTCCACTTT
TRBJ2-7,TRBV7-2,-,-,CASSSSTYPPYEQYF,TGTGCCAGCAGCTCTTCGACTTACCCCCCCTACGAGCAGTACTTC
TRBJ1-1,TRBV12-3/TRBV12-4,-,-,CASSFSGVGEAFF,TGTGCCAGCAGTTTTTCCGGGGTGGGTGAAGCTTTCTTT
TRBJ2-5,TRBV29-1,few,TRBD2,CSVVVAGGGETQYF,TGCAGCGTTGTCGTAGCGGGAGGAGGAGAGACCCAGTACTTC
TRBJ1-1,TRBV20-1,few,-,CSAKNRWGKAEAFF,TGCAGTGCTAAGAACAGGTGGGGCAAGGCTGAAGCTTTCTTT
TRBJ2-3,TRBV7-2,few,TRBD2,CASSLSGTRLSDTQYF,TGTGCCAGCAGCCTATCCGGGACTAGGCTCTCAGATACGCAGTATTTT
TRBJ2-1,TRBV28,few,-,CASSSLGGPYNEQFF,TGTGCCAGCAGTTCCCTCGGGGGACCCTACAATGAGCAGTTCTTC
TRBJ2-3,TRBV6-5,few,TRBD1,CASWTGADTQYF,TGTGCCAGTTGGACAGGGGCAGATACGCAGTATTTT
TRBJ2-5,TRBV29-1,-,TRBD2,CSVEAAGGSYNEQYF,TGCAGCGTTGAGGCGGCGGGGGGCTCCTACAATGAGCAGTACTTC
TRBJ2-5,TRBV28,few,-,CASSLIGGAGETQYF,TGTGCCAGCAGTTTGATAGGGGGCGCGGGGGAGACCCAGTACTTC
TRBJ2-1,TRBV6-2/TRBV6-3,-,TRBD1,CASSYWQGARGNEQFF,TGTGCCAGCAGTTACTGGCAGGGGGCTAGAGGGAATGAGCAGTTCTTC
TRBJ1-1,TRBV12-3/TRBV12-4,-,-,CAQTGVFTEAFF,TGTGCCCAGACGGGAGTATTCACTGAAGCTTTCTTT
TRBJ2-1,TRBV20-1,-,-,CSAREGGLDSYNEQFF,TGCAGTGCTAGAGAGGGGGGACTTGACTCCTACAATGAGCAGTTCTTC
TRBJ1-2,TRBV12-3/TRBV12-4,-,-,CASSLGFPAGAYGYTF,TGTGCCAGCAGTTTGGGGTTTCCAGCTGGGGCTTATGGCTACACCTTC
TRBJ1-1,TRBV2,few,-,CASKGNRAPTEAFF,TGTGCCAGCAAGGGGAACAGGGCCCCCACTGAAGCTTTCTTT
TRBJ2-1,TRBV12-3/TRBV12-4,-,-,CASSLAGAGPSSYNEQFF,TGTGCCAGCAGCCTCGCGGGGGCGGGACCCAGCTCCTACAATGAGCAGTTCTTC
TRBJ1-1,TRBV9,-,-,CASSVGGAGTEAFF,TGTGCCAGCAGCGTAGGAGGGGCAGGAACTGAAGCTTTCTTT
TRBJ2-3,TRBV24-1,-,-,CATSNENTDTQYF,TGTGCCACCAGTAACGAGAACACAGATACGCAGTATTTT
TRBJ2-1,TRBV6-5,few,TRBD2,CASSRDYERNEQFF,TGTGCCAGCAGCCGGGACTACGAACGGAATGAGCAGTTCTTC
TRBJ2-5,TRBV5-1,few,-,CASSLLGTTIETQYF,TGCGCCAGCAGCTTGCTAGGGACAACGATAGAGACCCAGTACTTC
TRBJ2-5,TRBV28,few,-,CASKEGTKETQYF,TGTGCCAGCAAGGAGGGTACAAAAGAGACCCAGTACTTC
TRBJ2-3,TRBV29-1,few,-,CSLEKQEDTQYF,TGCAGCTTAGAAAAACAGGAAGATACGCAGTATTTT